Presented here are 27 T cell receptor beta chains from one specimen sequenced in a study of cytomegalovirus exposure and HLA in healthy donors. The study ran its PCR with 60 Vbeta and 13 Jbeta primers. The table came from immunoSEQ multiplex PCR; TCRdb's copy has only in-frame clones and leaves some out. This sample carries around 95,000 clones, around 72% of them seen once, and the ten largest clones take around 2%. Sequenced: PBMCs. The receptors shown here come from a male donor in good health and CMV-seronegative.

The DNA of the CDR3 is TGTGCCTGGAGTTCGGGGAAAGTCTCAACTAATGAAAAACTGTTTTTT. This encodes CAWSSGKVSTNEKLFF. The chain joins TRBV30 to TRBJ1-4; D gene uncertain. Trimming shortened V by 2 bases and J by 0 bases, and 13 bases separated the two germline ends. The CDR3 length is 16 residues. Germline CDR1 is GTSNPN and CDR2 is SVGIG (reference sequence).

The rearrangement links TRBV9 to TRBJ2-1, with D perhaps matching TRBD2 (6 bases). The CDR3 spans 18 residues. Germline CDR1 is SGDLS and CDR2 is YYNGEE. Trimming took 3 bases from V and 1 from J, leaving 20 bases between them. The CDR3 here is CASSGPGLRGLSYNEQFF. The CDR3 DNA sequence: TGTGCCAGCAGCGGACCGGGACTTCGGGGCCTATCCTACAATGAGCAGTTCTTC.

The gene calls are TRBV30 and TRBJ2-7; TRBD2 might be the D (6 bases). This CDR3 has 14 residues. Trimming stripped 1 base from V and 2 bases from J, with 12 bases between. Germline assignment: CDR1 GTSNPN and CDR2 SVGIG (reference sequence). CDR3 sequence: CAWSAGDGAYEQYF. Written as DNA, the CDR3 is TGTGCCTGGAGTGCGGGGGACGGAGCCTACGAGCAGTACTTC.

The V gene is TRBV6-1, the J gene TRBJ2-7, with D maybe TRBD1 (7 bases). The V end was cut by 4 bases, the J end by 10 bases, with 23 bases between. CDR1 and CDR2 from the germline V gene are MNHNS and SASEGT. The CDR3 runs 15 residues. This chain's CDR3 is CASSGGHRGSSAQYF. The CDR3 coding sequence is TGTGCCAGCAGTGGTGGCCACAGGGGATCTAGCGCACAGTACTTC.

The chain is built from TRBV7-8 and TRBJ1-5; D call uncertain. V was cut by 0 bases and J by 5 bases, with 11 bases left in between. CDR3 length equals 15 residues. CDR1 and CDR2 from the germline V gene are SGHVS and FQNEAQ. The chain's CDR3 is CASSLARSGYQPQHF. In DNA, the CDR3 is TGTGCCAGCAGCTTAGCCCGTTCCGGGTATCAGCCCCAGCATTTT.

CDR3 in DNA: TGTGCCTGGAACGACCGGGACCGGGGGGGCTACACCTTC. Its protein is CAWNDRDRGGYTF. This sequence joins TRBV30 and TRBJ1-2; D is perhaps TRBD1 (5 bases). The V gene lost 4 bases and the J gene lost 8 bases, with 17 bases spanning the gap. Germline CDR1 GTSNPN, CDR2 SVGIG (reference sequence). This CDR3 comprises 13 residues. Complete variable domain (other parts from reference TRBV30 and TRBJ1-2): SQTIHQWPATLVQPVGSPLSLECTVEGTSNPNLYWYRQAAGRGLQLLFYSVGIGQISSEVPQNLSASRPQDRQFILSSKKLLLSDSGFYLCAWNDRDRGGYTFGSGTRLTVV.

V usage is TRBV7-9 and J usage is TRBJ1-5; D uncertain. With 2 bases removed from V and 6 bases from J, the gap between germline ends came to 14 bases. Per germline, CDR1 SEHNR and CDR2 FQNEAQ (reference sequence). This CDR3 is built from 15 residues. In DNA form, the CDR3 reads TGTGCCAGCAGCTTACCTGGACCACGGGGTCAGCCCCAGCATTTT. Residues: CASSLPGPRGQPQHF. Using reference TRBV7-9 and TRBJ1-5 for the parts outside the CDR3, the full variable domain is DTGVSQNPRHKITKRGQNVTFRCDPISEHNRLYWYRQTLGQGPEFLTYFQNEAQLEKSRLLSDRFSAERPKGSFSTLEIQRTEQGDSAMYLCASSLPGPRGQPQHFGDGTRLSIL.

This clone was seen only a few times. The V call is TRBV5-1, the J call TRBJ1-1; no definite D call. Between the trimmed V and J ends, which lost 4 bases and 0 bases, there was a span of 10 bases. This CDR3 comprises 14 residues. From germline, CDR1 is SGHRS and CDR2 YFSETQ. As DNA, the CDR3 is TGCGCCAGCAGCCTGGCTAGCATGAACACTGAAGCTTTCTTT. Translating it yields CASSLASMNTEAFF.

The chain links TRBV4-2 to TRBJ2-1; TRBD2 matches 12 bases. Trimming at V came to 4 bases and at J to 7 bases, leaving 5 bases not matched to a gene. The CDR3 contains 15 residues. CDR1 and CDR2 from the germline V gene are LGHNA and YNFKEQ. CDR3 DNA sequence: TGTGCCAGCAGCCGACGACTAGCGGGAGATAATGAGCAGTTCTTC. Translating it yields CASSRRLAGDNEQFF.

The chain recombines TRBV30 with TRBJ2-1; D unresolved. V lost 8 bases, J lost 2 bases, and 13 bases lay in between. From germline, CDR1 is GTSNPN and CDR2 SVGIG (reference sequence). This CDR3 contains 13 residues. The CDR3 DNA sequence: TGTGCCCGAAGATCGGAGCCCTACAATGAGCAGTTCTTC. This translates into CARRSEPYNEQFF. Filled out from reference TRBV30 and TRBJ2-1, the complete variable domain reads SQTIHQWPATLVQPVGSPLSLECTVEGTSNPNLYWYRQAAGRGLQLLFYSVGIGQISSEVPQNLSASRPQDRQFILSSKKLLLSDSGFYLCARRSEPYNEQFFGPGTRLTVL.

This chain uses TRBV7-9 with TRBJ2-7; 9 positions agree with TRBD1. The CDR3 spans 16 residues. Germline-derived CDR1 and CDR2 are SEHNR and FQNEAQ (reference sequence). Unmatched junction bases numbered 11, after V lost 6 bases and J lost 2 bases. The CDR3: CASRAEGQGIPYEQYF. In nucleotides, the CDR3 is TGTGCCAGCAGGGCCGAAGGACAGGGGATTCCCTACGAGCAGTACTTC.

The chain employs TRBV5-1 and TRBJ1-1, with D possibly TRBD1 on 6 matching bases. Germline CDR1 SGHRS, CDR2 YFSETQ. Trimming took 6 bases from V and 6 from J, leaving 18 bases between them. The CDR3 is 14 amino acids. CDR3 residues: CASMVTAGDPEAFF. The CDR3 DNA is TGCGCCAGCATGGTAACGGCAGGGGATCCTGAAGCTTTCTTT.

The V call is TRBV18, the J call TRBJ2-7; 9 bases match TRBD2. Trimming took 1 base from V and 1 from J; bases not matched to a gene: 2. The length of the CDR3 is 15 residues. Germline CDR1 reads KGHSH; CDR2 reads LQKENI. CDR3 sequence: CASSPLAGVSYEQYF. As DNA, the CDR3 is TGTGCCAGCTCACCACTAGCGGGAGTGTCCTACGAGCAGTACTTC.

The chain combines TRBV14 with TRBJ2-6; D is unresolved. V shed 2 bases and J shed 0 bases, with 11 bases lying between them. This CDR3 has 17 amino acids. Germline CDR1 reads SGHDN; CDR2 reads FVKESK. The CDR3 region is CASSQLQALSGANVLTF. As DNA, the CDR3 is TGTGCCAGCAGCCAACTTCAAGCGCTCTCTGGGGCCAACGTCCTGACTTTC.

The chain couples TRBV2 to TRBJ2-2; maybe TRBD2 (5 bases). Trimming cost V 7 bases and J 5 bases, with 14 bases left between them. CDR1 SNHLY and CDR2 FYNNEI come from the germline V gene. This CDR3 region has 14 residues. This chain's CDR3 is CASTPMRETGELFF. The CDR3 DNA is TGTGCCAGCACCCCGATGAGGGAGACCGGGGAGCTGTTTTTT.

The chain recombines TRBV28 with TRBJ2-3, with D unresolved. V dropped 6 bases and J dropped 3 bases, with 4 bases sitting between them. Per the germline V gene, CDR1 is MDHEN and CDR2 is SYDVKM. This CDR3 has 11 amino acids. CDR3 protein: CASSQTDTQYF. CDR3 nucleotides: TGTGCCAGCAGCCAGACAGATACGCAGTATTTT.

This chain links TRBV7-9 with TRBJ2-5, with D uncertain. The CDR3 totals 12 residues. V lost 5 bases, J lost 4 bases, and 8 bases lay in between. CDR1 and CDR2 (germline): SEHNR, FQNEAQ (reference sequence). Here the CDR3 reads CASSLIRETQYF. The CDR3 DNA follows: TGTGCCAGCAGCCTCATTAGAGAGACCCAGTACTTC.

V is TRBV5-1 and J is TRBJ2-1; the match to TRBD2 covers 12 bases. From germline, CDR1 is SGHRS and CDR2 YFSETQ. The CDR3 runs to 15 residues. Germline trimming cut 4 bases from V and 5 bases from J; bases unmatched to any gene: 4. CDR3 sequence: CASSLLAGGNNEQFF. CDR3 sequence (DNA): TGCGCCAGCAGCCTGCTAGCGGGAGGGAACAATGAGCAGTTCTTC.

The V call is TRBV9, the J call TRBJ1-2, with D maybe TRBD1 (5 bases). The V gene lost 2 bases and the J gene lost 9 bases, with 20 bases spanning the gap. Per the germline V gene, CDR1 is SGDLS and CDR2 is YYNGEE. The CDR3 consists of 15 residues. The CDR3 bases are TGTGCCAGCAGCGTGAATTTGCGGACACCGACGAGCTACACCTTC. Residues: CASSVNLRTPTSYTF. The whole variable domain, remainder taken from reference TRBV9 and TRBJ1-2, is DSGVTQTPKHLITATGQRVTLRCSPRSGDLSVYWYQQSLDQGLQFLIQYYNGEERAKGNILERFSAQQFPDLHSELNLSSLELGDSALYFCASSVNLRTPTSYTFGSGTRLTVV.

The DNA of the CDR3 is TGCGCCAGTTCAGTGGGGAGCCACGAGCAGTACTTC. Translating gives CASSVGSHEQYF. The chain uses TRBV5-1 and TRBJ2-7; maybe TRBD2 (5 bases). The V gene's germline CDR1 is SGHRS and CDR2 YFSETQ. Deletions cut 8 bases from V and 5 bases from J, with 14 bases between. The CDR3 runs to 12 residues.

V and J are TRBV28 and TRBJ1-1; tentatively, D is TRBD1 (5 bases). The CDR3 loop spans 11 amino acids. Germline loops: CDR1 MDHEN, CDR2 SYDVKM. V lost 6 bases, J lost 7 bases, and 9 bases lay in between. In DNA, the CDR3 is TGTGCCAGCAGCGCTACAGGTGAAGCTTTCTTT. Translating it yields CASSATGEAFF.

This clone appeared a few times. The rearrangement links TRBV5-4 to TRBJ2-1; no clear D gene. The CDR3 has 14 amino acids. The germline V gene has CDR1 SGHNT and CDR2 YYREEE (reference sequence). The V and J ends lost 0 bases and 2 bases respectively, with 6 bases between them. The CDR3 spells CASSLVEAYNEQFF. Here the CDR3 DNA reads TGTGCCAGCAGCTTGGTAGAAGCCTACAATGAGCAGTTCTTC.

The J gene is TRBJ2-1, the V gene TRBV10-3; 12 bases line up with TRBD2. J was trimmed by 6 bases and V by 5 bases; bases with no gene match: 2. This CDR3 comprises 14 residues. Germline V CDR1 and CDR2: ENHRY, SYGVKD. CDR3 coding DNA: TGTGCCATCAGTTTGACTAGCGGGAGCAATGAGCAGTTCTTC. Translated, it gives CAISLTSGSNEQFF.

J is TRBJ2-7 and V is TRBV6-1; D unresolved. Germline V gene lookup returns CDR1 MNHNS and CDR2 SASEGT. The CDR3 totals 11 residues. Trimming cost V 7 bases and J 7 bases, with 11 bases left between them. CDR3 sequence: CASKELDEQYF. CDR3 DNA: TGTGCCAGCAAAGAACTTGATGAGCAGTACTTC.

The chain has TRBV30 and TRBJ2-1, with D uncertain. CDR3 length: 14 residues. In germline, CDR1 is GTSNPN, CDR2 SVGIG (reference sequence). V was clipped by 0 bases and J by 9 bases, with 15 bases between them. This chain's CDR3 is CAWSVPTLVSEQFF. The CDR3 coding sequence is TGTGCCTGGAGTGTACCCACTTTAGTTAGTGAGCAGTTCTTC. The variable domain in full, completed from reference TRBV30 and TRBJ2-1, reads SQTIHQWPATLVQPVGSPLSLECTVEGTSNPNLYWYRQAAGRGLQLLFYSVGIGQISSEVPQNLSASRPQDRQFILSSKKLLLSDSGFYLCAWSVPTLVSEQFFGPGTRLTVL.

V is TRBV4-1 and J is TRBJ2-1, with D possibly being TRBD2 (5 bases). Germline lookup yields CDR1 MGHRA and CDR2 YSYEKL. This CDR3 comprises 13 residues. V was cut by 0 bases and J by 12 bases, with 12 bases left in between. In DNA, the CDR3 is TGCGCCAGCAGCCAAGAGGTCCAGAGGGTGCAGTTCTTC. It translates to CASSQEVQRVQFF.

This chain joins TRBV14 and TRBJ1-1, with D perhaps TRBD1 (5 bases). CDR3 length: 13 amino acids. Germline CDR1 is SGHDN and CDR2 is FVKESK. V shed 6 bases and J shed 8 bases, with 16 bases lying between them. CDR3 loop: CASSQFPDMEAFF. The CDR3 DNA is TGTGCCAGCAGTCAATTCCCGGACATGGAAGCTTTCTTT.